Listed here are 10 T cell receptor beta chains from one sample, sequenced in a study of blood T cell repertoires in COVID-19 (dated by TCRdb to about 2020). Library construction relied on the immunoSEQ multiplex PCR assay. The immuneACCESS repertoire file appears here via TCRdb, limited to in-frame rearrangements. These files lack a portion of the clones; in checked studies, under half of the deficit traces to unresolved V genes, and the cause of the others is not known. This sample lists approximately 230,000 clones; approximately 82% were detected once. Jointly, the top ten make up 4% to 6% of the sample. Sequenced input: peripheral blood. These receptors were taken from a woman aged 80 or over with active or convalescent COVID-19.

The chain joins TRBV7-2 to TRBJ1-5, with a possible D match to TRBD1 (6 bases). The CDR3 sequence is 16 residues long. CDR1 and CDR2 (germline): SGHTA, FQGNSA. V was pared by 0 bases and J by 1 base, with 10 bases between. CDR3 nucleotide sequence: TGTGCCAGCAGCTTAGCAGGACAGTTAAGCAATCAGCCCCAGCATTTT. This gives the protein CASSLAGQLSNQPQHF.

The rearrangement links TRBV3-1 (or the pseudogene TRBV3-2) to TRBJ1-6; D not certain. The V end lost 4 bases, the J end lost 11 bases, and 12 bases lay between the germline ends. Per the germline V gene, CDR1 is LGHDT and CDR2 is YNNKEL (reference sequence). CDR3 length: 13 amino acids. In DNA form, the CDR3 reads TGTGCCAGCAGCCTACGGGAGTCAACACCCCTCCACTTT. Residues: CASSLRESTPLHF.

The chain has TRBV7-8 and TRBJ1-6; possible D gene TRBD1, 6 bases. Trimming removed 5 bases at V and 0 bases at J, with 8 bases between. Per the germline V gene, CDR1 is SGHVS and CDR2 is FQNEAQ. The CDR3 is made up of 15 amino acids. CDR3 protein: CASSRQASYNSPLHF. CDR3 DNA: TGTGCCAGCAGCCGACAGGCCTCCTATAATTCACCCCTCCACTTT. Variable domain in full (rest from reference TRBV7-8 and TRBJ1-6): GAGVSQSPRYKVAKRGQDVALRCDPISGHVSLFWYQQALGQGPEFLTYFQNEAQLDKSGLPSDRFFAERPEGSVSTLKIQRTQQEDSAVYLCASSRQASYNSPLHFGNGTRLTVT.

This chain links TRBV28 with TRBJ1-5, with D perhaps TRBD1 (5 bases). Germline V gives CDR1 MDHEN, CDR2 SYDVKM. Trimming took off 4 bases at V and 4 bases at J, with 11 bases between the two ends. This CDR3 region has 14 residues. Written as DNA, the CDR3 is TGTGCCAGCAGTTACAGGATGTGGAATCAGCCCCAGCATTTT. It codes for CASSYRMWNQPQHF.

The rearrangement links TRBV20-1 to TRBJ2-3; D is unresolved. The V gene lost 3 bases and the J gene lost 0 bases, with 10 bases spanning the gap. Germline V CDR1 and CDR2: DFQATT, SNEGSKA (reference sequence). This CDR3 contains 14 residues. CDR3 nucleotide sequence: TGCAGTGCTAGTAGTGCGTCTAGCACAGATACGCAGTATTTT. Translation gives CSASSASSTDTQYF.

J is TRBJ2-1 and V is TRBV10-3; the match to TRBD1 covers 7 bases. CDR1 and CDR2 from the germline V gene are ENHRY and SYGVKD. Trimming removed 6 bases from V and 14 bases from J; junction bases left unmatched: 7. The CDR3 extends over 11 amino acids. The CDR3: CAIRNDRVKFF. DNA for the CDR3: TGTGCCATCAGGAATGACAGGGTAAAGTTCTTC.

The chain carries TRBV6-6 and TRBJ2-2; D might be TRBD2 (6 bases). Trimming pared 6 bases from V and 6 bases from J, leaving 20 bases between. Germline CDR1 MNHNY, CDR2 SVGAGI (reference sequence). The CDR3 extends over 16 amino acids. CDR3 DNA sequence: TGTGCCAGCAGCCTACGTAGCGGATTAGGGCCCGGGGAGCTGTTTTTT. It translates to CASSLRSGLGPGELFF.

The table lists this clone with a few counts. V and J are TRBV4-2 and TRBJ2-2; maybe TRBD2 (5 bases). V was trimmed by 1 base and J by 3 bases, leaving 9 bases between them. The CDR3 has 15 amino acids. The germline gives CDR1 LGHNA, CDR2 YNFKEQ. For the CDR3, the DNA is TGTGCCAGCAGCCAAGGGCTAGCAGACACCGGGGAGCTGTTTTTT. Translating gives CASSQGLADTGELFF.

This clone was observed a handful of times. The V and J genes are TRBV15 and TRBJ2-2; 7 bases line up with TRBD1. In germline, CDR1 is LNHNV, CDR2 YYDKDF (reference sequence). Unmatched junction bases numbered 5, after V lost 6 bases and J lost 7 bases. The CDR3 sequence is 13 residues long. The CDR3 spells CATSPQGFGELFF. The DNA for the CDR3 is TGTGCCACCAGTCCACAGGGGTTCGGGGAGCTGTTTTTT.

A word on this clone: This sample includes further DNA sequences coding for the same CDR3. The rearrangement links TRBV28 to TRBJ1-4, with 10 nucleotides matching TRBD1. V dropped 4 bases and J dropped 5; count of bases not matched to a gene: 4. Germline CDR1 MDHEN, CDR2 SYDVKM. The CDR3 sequence is 15 residues long. The CDR3 sequence is CASSSPGQGNEKLFF. Written as DNA, the CDR3 is TGTGCCAGCAGTTCACCGGGACAGGGGAATGAAAAACTGTTTTTT.